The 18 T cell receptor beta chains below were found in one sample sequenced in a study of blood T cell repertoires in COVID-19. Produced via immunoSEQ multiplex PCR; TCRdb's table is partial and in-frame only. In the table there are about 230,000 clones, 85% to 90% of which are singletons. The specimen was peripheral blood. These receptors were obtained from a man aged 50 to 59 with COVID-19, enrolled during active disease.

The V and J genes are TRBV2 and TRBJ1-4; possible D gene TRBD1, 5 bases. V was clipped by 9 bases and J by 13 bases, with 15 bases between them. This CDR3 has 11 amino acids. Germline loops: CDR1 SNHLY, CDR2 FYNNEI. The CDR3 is CASAGTVGLFF. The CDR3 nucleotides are TGTGCCAGTGCGGGGACGGTGGGACTGTTTTTT.

CDR3 nucleotides: TGTGCCAGCAGCCAGGGGGCTGGGGCAGATACGCAGTATTTT. Translating gives CASSQGAGADTQYF. The chain is built from TRBV3-1 (or the pseudogene TRBV3-2) and TRBJ2-3; tentative D call: TRBD1 (6 bases). The CDR3 has 14 residues. With 3 bases removed from V and 4 bases from J, the gap between germline ends came to 11 bases. Germline V CDR1 and CDR2: LGHDT, YNNKEL (reference sequence).

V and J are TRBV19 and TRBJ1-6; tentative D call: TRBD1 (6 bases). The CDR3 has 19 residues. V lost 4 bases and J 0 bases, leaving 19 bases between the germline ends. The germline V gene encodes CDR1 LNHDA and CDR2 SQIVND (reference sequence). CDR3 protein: CASSTRQDSSSSYNSPLHF. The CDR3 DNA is TGTGCCAGTAGTACCAGACAGGACTCCTCGAGCTCCTATAATTCACCCCTCCACTTT.

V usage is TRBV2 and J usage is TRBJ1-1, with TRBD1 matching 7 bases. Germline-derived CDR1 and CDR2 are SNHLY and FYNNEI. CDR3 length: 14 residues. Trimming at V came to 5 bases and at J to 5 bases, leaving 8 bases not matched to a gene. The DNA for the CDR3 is TGTGCCAGCAGTCTAGGACAGGTTTGGACTGAAGCTTTCTTT. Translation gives CASSLGQVWTEAFF.

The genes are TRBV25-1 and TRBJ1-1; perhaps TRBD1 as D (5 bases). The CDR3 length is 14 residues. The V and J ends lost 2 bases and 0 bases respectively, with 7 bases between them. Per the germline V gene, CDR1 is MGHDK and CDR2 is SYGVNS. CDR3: CASSELGVNTEAFF. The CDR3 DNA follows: TGTGCCAGCAGTGAACTAGGGGTGAACACTGAAGCTTTCTTT.

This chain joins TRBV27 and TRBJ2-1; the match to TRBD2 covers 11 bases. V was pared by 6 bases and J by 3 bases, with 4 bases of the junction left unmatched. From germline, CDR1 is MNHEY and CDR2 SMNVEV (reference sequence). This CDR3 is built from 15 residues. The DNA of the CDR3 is TGTGCCAGCAGCCCCGGGACTAGCGGCTACAATGAGCAGTTCTTC. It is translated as CASSPGTSGYNEQFF.

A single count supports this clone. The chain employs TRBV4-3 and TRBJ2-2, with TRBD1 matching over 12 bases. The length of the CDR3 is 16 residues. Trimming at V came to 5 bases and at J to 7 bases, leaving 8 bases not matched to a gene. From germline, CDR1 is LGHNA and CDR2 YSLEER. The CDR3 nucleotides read TGCGCCAGCAGCTTTCTCCGGGACAGGGGGCTCGGGGAGCTGTTTTTT. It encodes CASSFLRDRGLGELFF.

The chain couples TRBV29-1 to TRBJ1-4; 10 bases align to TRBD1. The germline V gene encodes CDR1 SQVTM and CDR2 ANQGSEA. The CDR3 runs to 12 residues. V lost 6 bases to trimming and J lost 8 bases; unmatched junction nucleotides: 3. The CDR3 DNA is TGCAGCGTAACGGGACAGGGGGAAAAACTGTTTTTT. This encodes CSVTGQGEKLFF.

As DNA, the CDR3 is TGTGCCAGCAGTTTTAATAGGGGGAGCCCCTACGAGCAGTACTTC. The encoded protein is CASSFNRGSPYEQYF. V and J are TRBV27 and TRBJ2-7, with D tentatively TRBD1 (6 bases). Germline CDR1 is MNHEY and CDR2 is SMNVEV (reference sequence). This CDR3 has 15 amino acids. Trimming stripped 3 bases from V and 2 bases from J, with 14 bases between.

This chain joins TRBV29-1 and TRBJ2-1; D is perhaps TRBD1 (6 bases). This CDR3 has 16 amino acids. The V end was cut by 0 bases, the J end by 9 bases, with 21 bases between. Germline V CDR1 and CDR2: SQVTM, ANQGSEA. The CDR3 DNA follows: TGCAGCGTTGAAGATCTTGAGAGGGGGATAAAGGGTGAGCAGTTCTTC. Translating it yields CSVEDLERGIKGEQFF.

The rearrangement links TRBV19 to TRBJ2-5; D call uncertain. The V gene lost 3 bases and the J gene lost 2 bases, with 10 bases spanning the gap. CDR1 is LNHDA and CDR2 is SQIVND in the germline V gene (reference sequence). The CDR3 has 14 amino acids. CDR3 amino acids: CASSIWATQETQYF. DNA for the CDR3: TGTGCCAGTAGTATTTGGGCAACACAAGAGACCCAGTACTTC.

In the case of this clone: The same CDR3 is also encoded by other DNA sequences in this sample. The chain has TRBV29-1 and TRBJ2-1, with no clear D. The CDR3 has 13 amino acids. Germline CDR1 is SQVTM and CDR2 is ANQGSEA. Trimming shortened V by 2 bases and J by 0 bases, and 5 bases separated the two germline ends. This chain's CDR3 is CSVERSSYNEQFF. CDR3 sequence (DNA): TGCAGCGTTGAAAGGAGCTCCTACAATGAGCAGTTCTTC.

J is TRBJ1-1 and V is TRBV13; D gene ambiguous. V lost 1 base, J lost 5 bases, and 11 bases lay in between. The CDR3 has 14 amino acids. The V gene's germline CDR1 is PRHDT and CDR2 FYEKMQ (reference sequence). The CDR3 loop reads CASSLERRGTEAFF. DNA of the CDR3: TGTGCCAGCAGCTTAGAGCGGCGGGGAACTGAAGCTTTCTTT.

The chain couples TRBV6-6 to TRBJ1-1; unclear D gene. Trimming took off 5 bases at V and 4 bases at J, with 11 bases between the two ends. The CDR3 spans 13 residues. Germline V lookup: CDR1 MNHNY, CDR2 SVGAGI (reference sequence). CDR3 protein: CASSQRAGTEAFF. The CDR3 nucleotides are TGTGCCAGCAGTCAACGGGCGGGCACTGAAGCTTTCTTT.

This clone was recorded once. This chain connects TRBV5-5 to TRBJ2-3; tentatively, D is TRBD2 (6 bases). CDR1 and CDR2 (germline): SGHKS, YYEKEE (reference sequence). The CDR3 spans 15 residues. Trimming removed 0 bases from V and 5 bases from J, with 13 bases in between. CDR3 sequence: CASSLGRGWGDTQYF. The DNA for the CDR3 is TGTGCCAGCAGCTTGGGGCGGGGATGGGGAGATACGCAGTATTTT.

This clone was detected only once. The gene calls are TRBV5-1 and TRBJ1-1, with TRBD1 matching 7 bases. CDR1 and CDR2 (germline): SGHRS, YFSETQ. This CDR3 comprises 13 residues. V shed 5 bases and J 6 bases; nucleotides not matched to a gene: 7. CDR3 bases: TGCGCCAGCAGTACCACAGGGGCCCCTGAAGCTTTCTTT. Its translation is CASSTTGAPEAFF.

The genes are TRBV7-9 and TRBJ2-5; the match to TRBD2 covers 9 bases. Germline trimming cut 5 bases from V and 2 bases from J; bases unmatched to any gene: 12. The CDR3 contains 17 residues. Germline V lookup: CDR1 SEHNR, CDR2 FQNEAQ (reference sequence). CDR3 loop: CASSPVTSGYLQETQYF. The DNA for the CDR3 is TGTGCCAGCAGCCCGGTGACTAGCGGATATCTACAAGAGACCCAGTACTTC.

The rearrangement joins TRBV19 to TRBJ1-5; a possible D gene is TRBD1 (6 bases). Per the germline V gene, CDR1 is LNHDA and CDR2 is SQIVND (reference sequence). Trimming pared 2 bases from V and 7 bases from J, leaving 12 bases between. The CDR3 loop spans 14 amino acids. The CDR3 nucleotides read TGTGCCAGTAGTATACTACAGGGAAGGCAGCCCCAGCATTTT. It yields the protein CASSILQGRQPQHF.